This T cell receptor (beta chain) was found in a study of blood T cell repertoires in COVID-19. This table comes from immunoSEQ multiplex PCR, and its TCRdb copy is limited to in-frame clones, with some not included. Of about 260,000 clones listed, over 75% are singletons. The length of the CDR3 is 13 residues. V gave up 5 bases and J gave up 0 bases, with 7 bases separating them. The germline V gene encodes CDR1 MDHEN and CDR2 SYDVKM. The receptor's source is a human donor in a cohort sampled during active COVID-19. Sequenced: peripheral blood. The chain couples TRBV28 to TRBJ1-2; D is unclear. In DNA form, the CDR3 reads TGTGCCAGCAGTGGAGCCTCTAACTATGGCTACACCTTC. Protein: CASSGASNYGYTF.